This paragraph reports one TCR beta chain. Its antigen is still unknown. This entry belongs to a study of cytomegalovirus exposure and HLA in healthy donors. Produced via immunoSEQ multiplex PCR; TCRdb's table is partial and in-frame only. In the table there are some 140,000 clones, 86% of which are singletons. Broader study findings: With high specificity and sensitivity, the classifier reportedly diagnosed cytomegalovirus status. Specificity for CMV antigens was confirmed in vitro for a few of the CMV-associated chains.

Input material: PBMCs. This TCR was recovered from a human donor in good health.

Written as DNA, the CDR3 is TGTGCCAGCAGCATTACTAGCGGGGGGCGGGGTACGCAGTATTTT. This sequence encodes CASSITSGGRGTQYF. The chain combines TRBV9 with TRBJ2-3; the match to TRBD2 covers 12 bases. Germline V gives CDR1 SGDLS, CDR2 YYNGEE. The ends lost 4 bases at V and 8 bases at J; junction bases unmatched: 8. This CDR3 spans 15 amino acids.